The following is a TCR beta chain sequence with its context. The data derive from a study of monozygotic twins with inflammatory bowel disease. TCRdb processed the 5' RACE reads again and assigns one entry to each CDR3 protein, with no DNA. The listing contains about 160,000 distinct CDR3 sequences. The length of the CDR3 is 12 residues. Sample: blood. The origin of this receptor is a human donor with ulcerative colitis or Crohn's disease, or a healthy co-twin of an affected twin (not recorded which). The chain carries TRBV12-3 or TRBV12-4 and TRBJ1-1; TCRdb selects TRBD1, and the lack of DNA leaves this call unchecked. The CDR3: CASSPTGSEAFF.